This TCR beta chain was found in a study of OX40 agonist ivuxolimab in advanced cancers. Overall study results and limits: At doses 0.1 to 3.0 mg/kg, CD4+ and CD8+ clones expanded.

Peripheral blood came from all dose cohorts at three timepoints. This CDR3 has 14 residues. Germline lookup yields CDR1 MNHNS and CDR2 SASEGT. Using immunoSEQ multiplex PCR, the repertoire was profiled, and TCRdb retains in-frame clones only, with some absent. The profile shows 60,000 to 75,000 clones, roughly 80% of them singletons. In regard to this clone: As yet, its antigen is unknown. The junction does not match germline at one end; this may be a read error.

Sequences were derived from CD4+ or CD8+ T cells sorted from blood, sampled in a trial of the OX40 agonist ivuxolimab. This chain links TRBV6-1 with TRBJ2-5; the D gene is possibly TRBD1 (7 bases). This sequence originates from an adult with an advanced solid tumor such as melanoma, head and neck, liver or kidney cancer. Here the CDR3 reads CASNPGAQGLGGNF. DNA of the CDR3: TGTGCCAGCAACCCGGGAGCCCAGGGCTTAGGGGGCAACTTC.